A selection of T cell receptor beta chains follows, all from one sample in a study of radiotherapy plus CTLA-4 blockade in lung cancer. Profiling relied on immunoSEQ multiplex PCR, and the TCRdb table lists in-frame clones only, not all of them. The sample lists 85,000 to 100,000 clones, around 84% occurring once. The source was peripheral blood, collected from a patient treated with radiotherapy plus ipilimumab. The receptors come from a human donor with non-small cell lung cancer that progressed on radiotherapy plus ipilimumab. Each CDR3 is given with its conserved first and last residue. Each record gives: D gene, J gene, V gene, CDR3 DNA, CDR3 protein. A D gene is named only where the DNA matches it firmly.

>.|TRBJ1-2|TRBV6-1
TGTGCCAGCAGTTTGCCAGGGCGCAGCTATGGCTACACCTTC
CASSLPGRSYGYTF
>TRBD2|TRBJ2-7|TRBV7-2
TGTGCCAGCAGCCCTATTGGAGCGGGGTATAAGGAGCAGTACTTC
CASSPIGAGYKEQYF
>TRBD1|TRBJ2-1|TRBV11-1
TGTGCCAGCAGCTCCCGGGACAGGGGCCACAATGAGCAGTTCTTC
CASSSRDRGHNEQFF
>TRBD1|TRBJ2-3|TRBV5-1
TGCGCCAGCAGCTTGGAAGTCCAGGGGGCCGGGACAGATACGCAGTATTTT
CASSLEVQGAGTDTQYF
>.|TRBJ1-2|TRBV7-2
TGTGCCACCCTCCCGCTCCGGACAGCATATGGCTACACCTTC
CATLPLRTAYGYTF
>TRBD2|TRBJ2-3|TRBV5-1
TGCGCCAGCAGCCCGCCGACTAGCGGGGTGGATACGCAGTATTTT
CASSPPTSGVDTQYF
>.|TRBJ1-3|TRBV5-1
TGCGCCAGCAGCGCGATCTCAGGAAACACCATATATTTT
CASSAISGNTIYF
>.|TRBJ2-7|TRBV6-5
TGTGCCAGCAGTTGGGGCAGCGAATACGAGCAGTACTTC
CASSWGSEYEQYF
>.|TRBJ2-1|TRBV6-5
TGTGCCAGCATCTCCGGGAATGAGCAGTTCTTC
CASISGNEQFF
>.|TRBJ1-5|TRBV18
TGTGCCAGCTCACCCGCACCCGGGGGGCCCCAGCATTTT
CASSPAPGGPQHF
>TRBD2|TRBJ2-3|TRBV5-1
TGCGCCAGCAGCTCAGGACTAGCGGGGTCGAGCGCTAGCACAGATACGCAGTATTTT
CASSSGLAGSSASTDTQYF
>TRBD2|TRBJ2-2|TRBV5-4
TGTGCCAGCAGCCAGGGACTAGCGGGGGGGCTGGCCGGGGAGCTGTTTTTT
CASSQGLAGGLAGELFF
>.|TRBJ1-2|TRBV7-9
TGTGCCAGCAGCGGCGGGGGCACAGAATGGGTTTATGGCTACACCTTC
CASSGGGTEWVYGYTF
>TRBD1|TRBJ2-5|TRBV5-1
TGCGCCAGCAGCTTGGAGGGGGCGCCCGGGACCCAGTACTTC
CASSLEGAPGTQYF
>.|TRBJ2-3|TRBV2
TGTGCCAGCAGGATGACGACAGCCCAGTCAGATACGCAGTATTTT
CASRMTTAQSDTQYF
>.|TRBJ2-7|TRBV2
TGTGCCAGCAGTACCCTGGGGGGGCGTTACGAGCAGTACTTC
CASSTLGGRYEQYF
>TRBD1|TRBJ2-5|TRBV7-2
TGTGCCAGCAGCCCGCAGGGGGCGAAAGAGACCCAGTACTTC
CASSPQGAKETQYF
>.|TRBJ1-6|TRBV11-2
TGTGCCAGCAGCCTAGATAATTCACCCCTCCACTTT
CASSLDNSPLHF
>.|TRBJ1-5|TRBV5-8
TGTGCCAGCACCCGAAGACTCAGCAATCAGCCCCAGCATTTT
CASTRRLSNQPQHF
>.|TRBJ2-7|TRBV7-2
TGTGCCAGCAGCTTAGCCTCAGGGTCGACGTACGAGCAGTACTTC
CASSLASGSTYEQYF
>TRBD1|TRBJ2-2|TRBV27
TGTGCCAGCAGACGGACAGGGGGATCCGGGGAGCTGTTTTTT
CASRRTGGSGELFF